A selection of T cell receptor beta chains follows, all from one sample in a study of Tregs in tolerant kidney transplant recipients. Sequencing used immunoSEQ multiplex PCR; TCRdb keeps in-frame clones, though not all of them. The sample lists 30,000 to 35,000 clones, 82% occurring once. For these TCRs, the target antigens are not known. What was sequenced was Tregs from blood cultured with allogeneic cells. All receptors come from a human donor in good health. Each CDR3 is given with its conserved first and last residue. Fields, in order: V gene, clone size, J gene, D gene, CDR3 DNA, CDR3 protein. D genes are given only for firm matches. For some rows the clone size is stated as once, few or many, or as a class when expanded; others skip it.

>TRBV30|once|TRBJ1-5|-
TGTGCCTGGAGTGGGGGAAGCTATAGCAATCAGCCCCAGCATTTT
CAWSGGSYSNQPQHF
>TRBV10-2|-|TRBJ1-6|-
TGCGCCAGCGGGGGGTCGGGATCCCTCCACTTT
CASGGSGSLHF
>TRBV2|-|TRBJ2-1|TRBD2
TGTGCCAGCAGTGAGGGGGGGTATGAGCAGTTCTTC
CASSEGGYEQFF
>TRBV5-8|-|TRBJ2-7|-
TGTGCCAGCAGCTTCCTATACGAGCAGTACTTC
CASSFLYEQYF
>TRBV9|once|TRBJ2-2|-
TGTGCCAGCCGGTGGGGGGCAGGTAACACCGGGGAGCTGTTTTTT
CASRWGAGNTGELFF
>TRBV30|-|TRBJ1-5|-
TGTGCCTGGAGTGTGGAGGCAAATCAGCCCCAGCATTTT
CAWSVEANQPQHF
>TRBV5-1|-|TRBJ2-1|TRBD1
TGCGCCAGCAGCTTGGGGACAGGGGGCGTGAATGAGCAGTTCTTC
CASSLGTGGVNEQFF
>TRBV5-1|-|TRBJ2-5|-
TGCGCCAGCAGCAGGACATTGGGAGAGACCCAGTACTTC
CASSRTLGETQYF
>TRBV21-1|-|TRBJ2-4|-
TGTGCCAGCAGCAAACCGACTAGCGGGAGAATAGACATTCAGTACTTC
CASSKPTSGRIDIQYF
>TRBV4-1|-|TRBJ2-7|TRBD2
TGCGCCAGCAGCCAAGATCGAGGGACTAGCGGGGGCGAGCAGTACTTC
CASSQDRGTSGGEQYF
>TRBV11-2|once|TRBJ1-6|-
TGTGCCAGCAGCTTATTCCGGGATCCCAATTCACCCCTCCACTTT
CASSLFRDPNSPLHF
>TRBV7-9|-|TRBJ2-1|-
TGTGCCAGCAGCCCAGGGTGGGGTTTAGACAATGAGCAGTTCTTC
CASSPGWGLDNEQFF